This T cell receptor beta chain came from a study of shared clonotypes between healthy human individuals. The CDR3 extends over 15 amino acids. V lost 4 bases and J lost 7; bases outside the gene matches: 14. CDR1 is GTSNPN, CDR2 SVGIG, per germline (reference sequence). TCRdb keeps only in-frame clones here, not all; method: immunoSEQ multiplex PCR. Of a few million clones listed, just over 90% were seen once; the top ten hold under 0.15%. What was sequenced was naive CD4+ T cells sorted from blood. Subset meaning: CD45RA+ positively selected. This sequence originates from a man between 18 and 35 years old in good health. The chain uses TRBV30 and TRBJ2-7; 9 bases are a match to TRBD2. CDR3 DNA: TGTGCCTGGAACCGCCAGGGACTAGCAGTTGGAGAGCAGTACTTC. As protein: CAWNRQGLAVGEQYF.